This paragraph covers one TCR beta chain sequence. The antigen is unknown. In germline, CDR1 is SEHNR, CDR2 FQNEAQ (reference sequence). Trimming removed 5 bases from V and 4 bases from J; junction bases left unmatched: 9. CDR3 length: 16 amino acids. This entry belongs to a study of response to subunit inactivated influenza vaccine. Study-wide points: The authors suggested that every seasonal influenza vaccination recruits few new T cells.

TCRdb ran MiXCR on the RT-PCR reads and lists one entry per CDR3 protein. The sample holds under 950,000 distinct CDR3 sequences; 21% are singletons and the top ten take 9.5% to 13%. The sequences come from PBMCs from blood, collected less than 6 days after vaccination. This TCR came from a man between 45 and 60 years old who received an inactivated influenza vaccine. J is TRBJ2-1 and V is TRBV7-9, with TRBD2 matching over 9 bases. The CDR3 sequence: CASSPHIAGDYNEQFF. For the CDR3, the DNA is TGTGCCAGCAGCCCTCATATAGCGGGAGATTACAATGAGCAGTTCTTC.